This TCR beta chain is drawn from a study of breast tumors, draining lymph nodes, adjacent tissues. TCRdb redid the calling of the multiplex PCR reads with MiXCR, one entry per CDR3 protein. In the table there are some 230,000 distinct CDR3 sequences, under 40% of which are singletons. Axillary draining lymph nodes of breast cancer patients supplied the node samples. Broader study findings: Compared with basal-like, luminal-like tumors shared significantly more repertoire with nontumor tissue. Tumor TCR diversity was below lymph nodes but above nontumor tissue.

As for this clonotype: Its antigen remains unknown.

Sequencing was performed on axillary lymph node tissue. The TCR sequence derives from a female donor with breast cancer. Some clones in this sample may be carry-over from other donors' samples.

The DNA of the CDR3 is TGTGCCACCAGTGACCCACCCTGGCCCCCCAACGTCCTGACTTTC. It yields the protein CATSDPPWPPNVLTF. The V gene is TRBV24-1, the J gene TRBJ2-6; D is unclear. This CDR3 is built from 15 residues. The V end was cut by 4 bases, the J end by 8 bases, with 14 bases between. CDR1 KGHDR and CDR2 SFDVKD come from the germline V gene.